Listed below are T cell receptor beta chains from one sample, sequenced in a study of neurological immune-mediated disorders. TCRdb called the 5' RACE reads again in MiXCR, with one record for every CDR3 protein. The top ten hold roughly 5% of the sample, which has 25,000 or so distinct CDR3 sequences, about 12% seen once. The sequenced sample was CD4+ T cells from blood. The receptors originated from a female donor with HTLV-1-associated myelopathy (HAM/TSP). Both conserved end residues are trimmed from each CDR3. Only part of the rows carry a size: once, few, many, or a class if the clone is expanded.

abundance,v_gene,j_gene,CDR3aa
many,TRBV28,TRBJ2-1,ASSADSGVYNEQF
many,TRBV13,TRBJ1-4,ASSIRRDDEKLF
medium-sized,TRBV12-3/TRBV12-4,TRBJ2-3,ASSTGTGGTDTQY
many,TRBV4-3,TRBJ2-2,ASSHPGPRGELF
NA,TRBV6-5,TRBJ2-5,ASTPAPGQGGETQY
NA,TRBV5-1,TRBJ2-2,ASSLCGTIRELF
medium-sized,TRBV9,TRBJ2-5,ASSATAGIQETQY
many,TRBV24-1,TRBJ2-3,ATSAVGTGGGTDTQY
many,TRBV12-5,TRBJ2-5,ASGFAPLAGFPETQY
many,TRBV24-1,TRBJ2-3,ATSDPAGVGDTQY
NA,TRBV6-5,TRBJ2-5,ASSYAGGGQETQY
many,TRBV7-2,TRBJ2-1,ASSPQGINNEQF
many,TRBV4-1,TRBJ1-2,ASSQGVDLRGYT
many,TRBV20-1,TRBJ2-1,SGHGGASYNEQF
many,TRBV11-2,TRBJ2-3,ASSLRRTDGTDTQY
many,TRBV4-1,TRBJ2-2,ASSQDLTDQEPSGELF
many,TRBV24-1,TRBJ2-1,ATSKDGSVNEQF
many,TRBV5-1,TRBJ1-6,ASSLGPIGGALH
medium-sized,TRBV2,TRBJ2-3,ASSEWEGADTQY
many,TRBV20-1,TRBJ2-1,SARDPLGNEQF
many,TRBV20-1,TRBJ1-1,SARQGEDTEAF
many,TRBV7-3,TRBJ2-3,ASSLDRGTDTQY
many,TRBV24-1,TRBJ2-5,ATSEGTAVQETQY
many,TRBV20-1,TRBJ1-5,SAIAMANNQPQH
NA,TRBV5-1,TRBJ2-7,ASSTTGAYEQY
many,TRBV10-3,TRBJ1-2,AISDTGLGGYT
many,TRBV20-1,TRBJ2-3,SPRGGNGSNTQY
many,TRBV6-2/TRBV6-3,TRBJ2-7,ASRAGGPYEQY
many,TRBV10-3,TRBJ2-7,AISANYEQY
many,TRBV7-3,TRBJ2-2,ATRGTGELF
many,TRBV12-3/TRBV12-4,TRBJ1-1,ASSLGTGEAEAF
many,TRBV5-1,TRBJ1-5,ASSFGQGDQPQH
few,TRBV5-1,TRBJ2-3,ASSPSGGTTGTDTQY
many,TRBV20-1,TRBJ2-5,SAQQETQY
many,TRBV7-3,TRBJ2-1,ASSLLAGGYNEQF
many,TRBV9,TRBJ2-3,ASSVRRGGQDTQY
once,TRBV12-3/TRBV12-4,TRBJ1-3,ASSLVGGNTIY
many,TRBV12-3/TRBV12-4,TRBJ2-4,ASSPRDRGRKNIQY
many,TRBV27,TRBJ2-7,ASRQGRGPYEQY
NA,TRBV30,TRBJ2-3,AWSGISTDTQY
many,TRBV6-5,TRBJ2-1,ASSPSQGYHNEQF
medium-sized,TRBV4-1,TRBJ2-7,ASSRGPDYEQY
many,TRBV20-1,TRBJ1-5,SAPQTGGSNQPQH
NA,TRBV20-1,TRBJ2-2,SARTGDSAGELF
many,TRBV29-1,TRBJ1-1,SVVTGGGMDTEAF